This T cell receptor (beta chain) derives from a study of OX40 agonist ivuxolimab in advanced cancers. Measured with immunoSEQ multiplex PCR; TCRdb has only the in-frame clones, and not every one. The profile shows tens of thousands of clones, more than 90% of them singletons. The germline gives CDR1 MNHEY, CDR2 SMNVEV (reference sequence). The CDR3 is 18 residues long. J was trimmed by 1 base and V by 6 bases; bases with no gene match: 11. The chain links TRBV27 to TRBJ2-6; 8 bases align to TRBD1. Sequences were derived from CD4+ or CD8+ T cells sorted from blood, sampled in a trial of the OX40 agonist ivuxolimab. The TCR comes from an adult with an advanced solid tumor such as melanoma, head and neck, liver or kidney cancer. The CDR3 reads CASSPGQGTGSGANVLTF. The CDR3 DNA reads TGTGCCAGCAGCCCCGGACAGGGTACCGGTTCTGGGGCCAACGTCCTGACTTTC.